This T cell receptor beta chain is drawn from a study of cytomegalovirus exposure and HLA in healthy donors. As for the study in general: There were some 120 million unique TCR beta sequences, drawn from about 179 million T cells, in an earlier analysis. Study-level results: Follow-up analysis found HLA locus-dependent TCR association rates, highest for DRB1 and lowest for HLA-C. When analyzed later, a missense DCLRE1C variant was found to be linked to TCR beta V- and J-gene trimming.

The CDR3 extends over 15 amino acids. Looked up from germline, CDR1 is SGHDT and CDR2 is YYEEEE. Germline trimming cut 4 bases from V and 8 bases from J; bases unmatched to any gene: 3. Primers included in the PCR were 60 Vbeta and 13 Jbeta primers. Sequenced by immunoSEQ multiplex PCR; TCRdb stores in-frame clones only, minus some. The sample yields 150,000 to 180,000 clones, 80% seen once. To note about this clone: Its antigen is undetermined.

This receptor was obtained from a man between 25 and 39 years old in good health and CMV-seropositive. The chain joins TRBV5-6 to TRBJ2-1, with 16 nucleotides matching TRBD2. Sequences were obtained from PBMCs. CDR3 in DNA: TGTGCCAGCAGCCCGGGACTAGCGGGAGGGGATGAGCAGTTCTTC. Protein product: CASSPGLAGGDEQFF.